The rows below give T cell receptor beta chains drawn from one sample of a study of blood T cell repertoires in COVID-19. This table comes from immunoSEQ multiplex PCR, and its TCRdb copy is limited to in-frame clones, with some not included. The sample consists of about 240,000 clones, approximately 82% of them appearing once. The sequenced sample was peripheral blood. These receptors all stem from a man younger than 45 who had recovered from COVID-19. Both conserved end residues are trimmed from each CDR3. The order of the fields is D gene, V gene, clone size, CDR3 protein. A D gene is named only where the DNA matches it firmly. Size tells how often a clone was seen (once, few, many) or the class of an expanded clone, and some rows leave it out.

>NA|TRBV28|few
ASSPGALANEKLF
>NA|TRBV9|NA
ASSGAGSGQPQH
>NA|TRBV15|once
ATSRDRGGDFNEQF
>TRBD1|TRBV19|many
ASSMPGGDQPQH
>NA|TRBV21-1|NA
ASSYGGAGNTIY
>NA|TRBV6-5|NA
ARGGGLARDTQY
>NA|TRBV7-9|NA
ASSPPRSGNTIY
>NA|TRBV24-1|NA
ATRGSRGDGYT
>NA|TRBV6-5|NA
ASRSGQFYEQY
>NA|TRBV5-4|NA
ASSLATTNEKLF
>NA|TRBV7-8|NA
ASSFSHLRGAGNTIY
>NA|TRBV19|NA
ASTIGAVPTEAF
>NA|TRBV7-9|NA
ASSYRNRVSGELF
>NA|TRBV9|NA
ASSATGRNEKLF
>TRBD2|TRBV5-5|NA
ASSLWTSPGELF
>NA|TRBV5-1|NA
ASSLAVADTQY
>NA|TRBV12-3/TRBV12-4|once
ASSLFSAGELF